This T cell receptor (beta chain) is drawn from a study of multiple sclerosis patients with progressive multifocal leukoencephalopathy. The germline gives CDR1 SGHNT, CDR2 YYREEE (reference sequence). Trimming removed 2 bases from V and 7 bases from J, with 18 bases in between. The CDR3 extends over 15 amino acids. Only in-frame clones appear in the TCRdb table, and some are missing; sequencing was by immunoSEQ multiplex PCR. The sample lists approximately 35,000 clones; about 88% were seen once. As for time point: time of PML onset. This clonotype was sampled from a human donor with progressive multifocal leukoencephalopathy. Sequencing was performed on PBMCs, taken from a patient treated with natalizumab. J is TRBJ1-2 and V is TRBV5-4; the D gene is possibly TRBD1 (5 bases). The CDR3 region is CASSLGGDGLSGYTF. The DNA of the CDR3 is TGTGCCAGCAGCTTAGGAGGGGACGGCCTAAGTGGCTACACCTTC.